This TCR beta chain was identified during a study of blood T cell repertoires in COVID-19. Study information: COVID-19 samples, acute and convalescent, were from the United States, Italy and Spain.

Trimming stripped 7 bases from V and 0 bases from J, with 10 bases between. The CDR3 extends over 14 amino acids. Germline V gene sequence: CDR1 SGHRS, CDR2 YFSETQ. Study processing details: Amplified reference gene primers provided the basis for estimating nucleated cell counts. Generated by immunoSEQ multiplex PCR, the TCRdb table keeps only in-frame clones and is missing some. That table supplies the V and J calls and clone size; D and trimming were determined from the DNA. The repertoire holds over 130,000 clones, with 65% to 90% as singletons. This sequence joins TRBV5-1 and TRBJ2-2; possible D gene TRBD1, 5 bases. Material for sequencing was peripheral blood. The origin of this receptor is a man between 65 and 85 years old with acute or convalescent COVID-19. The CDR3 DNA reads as TGCGCCAGCCGTTCAGGGTCGAACACCGGGGAGCTGTTTTTT. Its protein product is CASRSGSNTGELFF. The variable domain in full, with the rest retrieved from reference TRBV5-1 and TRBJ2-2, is KAGVTQTPRYLIKTRGQQVTLSCSPISGHRSVSWYQQTPGQGLQFLFEYFSETQRNKGNFPGRFSGRQFSNSRSEMNVSTLELGDSALYLCASRSGSNTGELFFGEGSRLTVL.